This T cell receptor beta chain is drawn from a study of blood T cell repertoires in COVID-19. Germline V gives CDR1 DFQATT, CDR2 SNEGSKA (reference sequence). With 3 bases removed from V and 1 base from J, the gap between germline ends came to 12 bases. The CDR3 runs to 14 residues. This clone was detected a few times. TCRdb keeps only in-frame clones here, not all; method: immunoSEQ multiplex PCR. The sample consists of more than 90,000 clones, 85% of them appearing once. Sequenced: peripheral blood. The rearrangement uses TRBV20-1 and TRBJ1-1; unclear D gene. This clonotype was obtained from a woman in her 70s with active or convalescent COVID-19. The chain's CDR3 is CSASQVRGNTEAFF. In DNA form, the CDR3 reads TGCAGTGCTAGTCAGGTTCGGGGGAACACTGAAGCTTTCTTT.